This TCR beta chain is drawn from a study of regulatory T cells in long-lasting Graves disease. The authors built TCR beta libraries using iRepertoire HTBI primers and Arm-PCR of CDR3 regions. MiXCR, run by TCRdb on the multiplex PCR reads, gives a single entry per CDR3 protein. The sample has fewer than 650,000 distinct CDR3 sequences, about 16% seen once. Study-wide points: Peripheral blood alone, not thyroid tissue, underwent study.

Per germline, CDR1 SEHNR and CDR2 FQNEAQ (reference sequence). The CDR3 consists of 16 residues. Trimming cost V 6 bases and J 2 bases, with 18 bases left between them. This clonotype was detected only once. Its antigen is undetermined. Regarding time point: newly diagnosed GD, antithyroid drugs for less than 3 months. Isolated PBMC RNA provided the starting material for the TCR library. The sample was also reused in another study, on T cells in Graves' hyperthyroidism and ophthalmopathy. This second report adds: Not enrolled were patients with uncontrolled infection, other autoimmune disease, pregnancy or lactation.

This sequence was found in a man younger than 30 with Graves disease. The material sequenced was peripheral blood mononuclear cells (PBMCs), taken at new diagnosis, from a patient treated with antithyroid drugs. The V call is TRBV7-9, the J call TRBJ2-3; D is perhaps TRBD2 (5 bases). CDR3 sequence (DNA): TGTGCCAGCAGTGAGCTAGAGGGAGTTCTCACAGATACGCAGTATTTT. Its protein product is CASSELEGVLTDTQYF. Full variable domain (rest looked up from reference TRBV7-9 and TRBJ2-3): DTGVSQNPRHKITKRGQNVTFRCDPISEHNRLYWYRQTLGQGPEFLTYFQNEAQLEKSRLLSDRFSAERPKGSFSTLEIQRTEQGDSAMYLCASSELEGVLTDTQYFGPGTRLTVL.